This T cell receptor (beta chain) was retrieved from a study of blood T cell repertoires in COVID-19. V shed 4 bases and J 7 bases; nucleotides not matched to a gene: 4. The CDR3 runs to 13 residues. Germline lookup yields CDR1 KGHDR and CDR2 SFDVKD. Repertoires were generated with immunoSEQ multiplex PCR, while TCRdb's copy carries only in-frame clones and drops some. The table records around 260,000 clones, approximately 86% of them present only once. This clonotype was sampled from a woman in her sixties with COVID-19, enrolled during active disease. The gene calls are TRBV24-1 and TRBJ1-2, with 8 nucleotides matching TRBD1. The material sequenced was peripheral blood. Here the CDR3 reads CATSDPTGAGYTF. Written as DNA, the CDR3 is TGTGCCACCAGTGACCCGACAGGGGCTGGCTACACCTTC.